The T cell receptor (beta chain) described here comes from a study of cytomegalovirus exposure and HLA in healthy donors. Germline V gives CDR1 SNHLY, CDR2 FYNNEI. CDR3 length equals 15 residues. V shed 7 bases and J shed 0 bases, with 15 bases lying between them. Both 60 Vbeta primers and 13 Jbeta primers went into the PCR. The method was immunoSEQ multiplex PCR; TCRdb's version includes in-frame clones alone and lacks a portion of them. Its table records fewer than 45,000 clones. The gene calls are TRBV2 and TRBJ1-1; the D is unclear. The sample taken for sequencing was PBMCs. This sequence originates from a woman aged 30 to 39 in good health and CMV-seronegative. The CDR3: CASMRELGMNTEAFF. In DNA, the CDR3 is TGTGCCAGCATGCGGGAATTAGGGATGAACACTGAAGCTTTCTTT.